One TCR beta chain is described in this entry. Its antigen is unknown. J gave up 3 bases and V 5 bases, and 2 bases lay outside the gene matches. The CDR3 spans 13 residues. From germline, CDR1 is MRHNA and CDR2 SNTAGT. At survey level, the immunoSEQ assay was run in its v3.0 version. Some clones are missing from TCRdb's copy, which holds only in-frame ones; the method was immunoSEQ multiplex PCR. The sample has 30,000 or so clones; about 93% are singletons. These data originate in a study of long-term antiretroviral therapy in people with HIV. Study-level results: Specimen acquisition occurred between the mid-2000s and the late 2010s, potentially under older ART regimens. Dominating the repertoire at all time points were the clones that expanded before ART. HIV repertoires spanned tighter CDR3 length ranges than controls did. Post-ART, diversity grew, though it stayed under transplant donor control levels.

J is TRBJ1-1 and V is TRBV6-4, with 8 bases aligning to TRBD1. Sequenced here: unsorted PBMCs, sampled 6.5 years after starting antiretroviral therapy. The source of this sequence is a middle-aged woman with HIV. The CDR3 region is CASSQDRDTEAFF. CDR3 in DNA: TGTGCCAGCAGTCAGGACAGGGACACTGAAGCTTTCTTT.